Below, 27 T cell receptor beta chains from the same sample are listed, as sequenced in a study of T cells after yellow fever vaccination. TCRdb analysed the 5' RACE reads with MiXCR anew, one entry per CDR3 protein. The sample yields about 300,000 distinct CDR3 sequences, around 6.8% seen once. The sequencing here drew on PBMCs, taken roughly 45 days after the first yellow fever vaccination. Receptors were obtained from a man younger than 35 who received the YFV17D yellow fever vaccine.

The chain combines TRBV27 with TRBJ2-2; D unresolved. Germline lookup yields CDR1 MNHEY and CDR2 SMNVEV (reference sequence). There are 13 residues in the CDR3. Trimming cost V 4 bases and J 3 bases, with 6 bases left between them. CDR3 region: CASSYVYTGELFF. In nucleotides, the CDR3 is TGTGCCAGCAGTTACGTTTACACCGGGGAGCTGTTTTTT.

This chain uses TRBV7-8 with TRBJ2-7; 8 bases agree with TRBD1. CDR3 size: 17 residues. Germline V gene data show CDR1 as SGHVS and CDR2 as FQNEAQ. Unmatched junction bases numbered 14, after V lost 5 bases and J lost 2 bases. The CDR3 bases are TGTGCCAGCAGCCGGAGGTCCAGGAGGACAGGGACCTACGAGCAGTACTTC. Residues: CASSRRSRRTGTYEQYF.

This clonotype was picked up a small number of times. V usage is TRBV20-1 and J usage is TRBJ2-7; 11 bases are a match to TRBD2. The CDR3 consists of 15 residues. Germline V CDR1 and CDR2: DFQATT, SNEGSKA (reference sequence). V was pared by 3 bases and J by 4 bases, with 8 bases of the junction left unmatched. In DNA, the CDR3 is TGCAGTGCTAGTGAGACTAGCGGGGTCGAATACGAGCAGTACTTC. Translation gives CSASETSGVEYEQYF.

The table lists this clonotype with a few counts. V gene TRBV6-2 or TRBV6-3 combines with J gene TRBJ2-7; TRBD1 is a possible D gene (5 bases). With 5 bases removed from V and 4 bases from J, the gap between germline ends came to 9 bases. The CDR3 loop spans 12 amino acids. Germline V lookup: CDR1 MNHEY, CDR2 SVGEGT. CDR3 nucleotide sequence: TGTGCCAGCAGTCTGACAGCGTACGAGCAGTACGTC. This sequence encodes CASSLTAYEQYV.

The chain couples TRBV5-1 to TRBJ1-1; D perhaps matches TRBD1 (5 bases). Trimming stripped 7 bases from V and 4 bases from J, with 17 bases between. CDR3 length: 14 amino acids. Germline V gene sequence: CDR1 SGHRS, CDR2 YFSETQ. The CDR3 bases are TGCGCCAGCGCCAAAATCGGGGCGCCCACTGAAGCTTTCTTT. Protein sequence: CASAKIGAPTEAFF.

The genes are TRBV12-3 or TRBV12-4 and TRBJ2-7; D remains ambiguous. CDR3 length equals 13 residues. The V and J ends lost 2 bases and 6 bases respectively, with 11 bases between them. The CDR3 protein is CASSLFFSAEQYF. CDR3 DNA: TGTGCCAGCAGTTTATTCTTCTCTGCCGAGCAGTACTTC.

Only a few counts were recorded for this clonotype. The rearrangement joins TRBV28 to TRBJ1-1; TRBD1 might be the D (5 bases). V lost 11 bases, J lost 4 bases, and 20 bases lay in between. The CDR3 sequence is 14 residues long. CDR1 is MDHEN, CDR2 SYDVKM, per germline. CDR3: CAGKAGGLSTEAFF. The CDR3 nucleotides read TGTGCCGGGAAGGCGGGGGGGTTGAGCACTGAAGCTTTCTTT.

A few counts support this clonotype. V and J are TRBV19 and TRBJ1-5, with D maybe TRBD1 (5 bases). This CDR3 has 16 residues. Germline V gene sequence: CDR1 LNHDA, CDR2 SQIVND (reference sequence). V was pared by 2 bases and J by 5 bases, with 16 bases between. CDR3 in DNA: TGTGCCAGTAGTATAAGGGGACGATATCGAGATCAGCCCCAGCATTTT. Translation: CASSIRGRYRDQPQHF.

This clonotype was seen more than once but under ten times. The chain employs TRBV3-1 and TRBJ2-2, with D unresolved. V was shortened by 0 bases and J by 10 bases, with 9 bases between the two germline ends. This CDR3 comprises 13 residues. Germline CDR1 LGHDT, CDR2 YNNKEL (reference sequence). CDR3: CASSQEYGLELFF. The CDR3 nucleotides are TGTGCCAGCAGCCAAGAATATGGGTTGGAGCTGTTTTTT.

Ten or more counts support this clonotype. The V call is TRBV6-2 or TRBV6-3, the J call TRBJ2-7, with D unresolved. Trimming removed 3 bases at V and 3 bases at J, with 9 bases between. The CDR3 has 13 amino acids. Germline V gene lookup returns CDR1 MNHEY and CDR2 SVGEGT. Here the CDR3 reads CASSYDDYYEQYV. The DNA of the CDR3 is TGTGCCAGCAGTTATGACGATTACTACGAGCAGTACGTC.

The CDR3: CASMGNNQPQHF. The CDR3 DNA sequence: TGTGCCAGCATGGGGAACAATCAGCCCCAGCATTTT. This chain joins TRBV28 and TRBJ1-5; D remains unclear. Trimming took 7 bases from V and 3 from J, leaving 7 bases between them. The CDR3 sequence is 12 residues long. Germline CDR1 reads MDHEN; CDR2 reads SYDVKM.

This chain connects TRBV29-1 to TRBJ2-4; no clear D. The CDR3 loop spans 13 amino acids. V lost 6 bases and J 5 bases, leaving 14 bases between the germline ends. Germline lookup yields CDR1 SQVTM and CDR2 ANQGSEA. The CDR3 reads CSVRSSDENIQYF. The CDR3, as DNA: TGCAGCGTACGCAGCTCGGACGAAAACATTCAGTACTTC.

A few counts support this clonotype. The rearrangement joins TRBV13 to TRBJ2-4; D is undetermined. The V and J ends lost 4 bases and 1 base respectively, with 11 bases between them. This CDR3 is 15 amino acids long. The germline V gene has CDR1 PRHDT and CDR2 FYEKMQ (reference sequence). CDR3 in DNA: TGTGCCAGCAGCTCCTCTGAGATGGCCAAAAACATTCAGTACTTC. It yields the protein CASSSSEMAKNIQYF.

The gene calls are TRBV27 and TRBJ1-2; 8 bases are shared with TRBD1. Germline V CDR1 and CDR2: MNHEY, SMNVEV (reference sequence). There are 14 residues in the CDR3. V shed 5 bases and J 8 bases; nucleotides not matched to a gene: 10. CDR3 DNA sequence: TGTGCCAGCAGTAAGGGCGGGACAGGTGCCGGCTACACCTTC. Translating gives CASSKGGTGAGYTF.

This clonotype was found a few times. The CDR3: CASSYHNVQGDEQFF. In nucleotides, the CDR3 is TGTGCCAGCAGTTACCACAACGTACAGGGGGATGAGCAGTTCTTC. The chain combines TRBV12-3 or TRBV12-4 with TRBJ2-1; 8 nucleotides match TRBD1. The junction had 10 bases not matched to a gene; V was cut back by 4 bases and J by 8 bases. The CDR3 runs 15 residues.

The chain links TRBV7-3 to TRBJ2-1, with 10 bases identical to TRBD2. The trim removed 1 base at V and 6 bases at J, leaving 12 bases unmatched. The germline gives CDR1 SGHTA, CDR2 FQGTGA. The CDR3 runs 18 residues. In DNA, the CDR3 is TGTGCCAGCAGCTTAAGAGGGCTAGCGGGGGATCTTTCCAATGAGCAGTTCTTC. It translates to CASSLRGLAGDLSNEQFF.

V gene TRBV15 combines with J gene TRBJ1-1; D perhaps matches TRBD1 (5 bases). The germline V gene has CDR1 LNHNV and CDR2 YYDKDF (reference sequence). CDR3 length: 14 amino acids. The V end lost 1 base, the J end lost 7 bases, and 13 bases lay between the germline ends. The DNA for the CDR3 is TGTGCCACCAGCAGAGCTCCCCAGGGAGTTGAAGCTTTCTTT. Translated, it gives CATSRAPQGVEAFF. The full variable domain, in which reference TRBV15 and TRBJ1-1 provide the parts outside the CDR3, is DAMVIQNPRYQVTQFGKPVTLSCSQTLNHNVMYWYQQKSSQAPKLLFHYYDKDFNNEADTPDNFQSRRPNTSFCFLDIRSPGLGDTAMYLCATSRAPQGVEAFFGQGTRLTVV.

This clonotype was seen a few times. The chain links TRBV24-1 to TRBJ2-1; 11 bases align to TRBD2. Germline V CDR1 and CDR2: KGHDR, SFDVKD. V shed 4 bases and J 6 bases; nucleotides not matched to a gene: 7. CDR3 size: 16 residues. CDR3 in DNA: TGTGCCACCAGTGAAGATAGCGGGGGGGCCGTCAATGAGCAGTTCTTC. It specifies CATSEDSGGAVNEQFF.

This clonotype came up a few times. This chain links TRBV15 with TRBJ1-2, with TRBD1 matching 8 bases. In germline, CDR1 is LNHNV, CDR2 YYDKDF (reference sequence). CDR3 length equals 16 residues. Trimming cost V 2 bases and J 5 bases; bases outside gene matches: 10. The chain's CDR3 is CATSRRIGQGTYGYTF. DNA for the CDR3: TGTGCCACCAGCAGACGAATCGGACAGGGAACTTATGGCTACACCTTC.

This clonotype has just a few counts. J is TRBJ1-2 and V is TRBV19, with D tentatively TRBD1 (5 bases). The CDR3 sequence is 17 residues long. Germline V gives CDR1 LNHDA, CDR2 SQIVND (reference sequence). Trimming left V 4 bases short and J 8 bases short, with 26 bases between. The CDR3 DNA reads as TGTGCCAGTAGTAGTTCGCCCCCGGGGCCACGCCTGGAGGGCTACACCTTC. It codes for CASSSSPPGPRLEGYTF.

This clonotype was found a few times. In nucleotides, the CDR3 is TGTGCCAGCACCGACGGGGCGCCCATGACGCAGTATTTT. It specifies CASTDGAPMTQYF. The V call is TRBV6-2 or TRBV6-3, the J call TRBJ2-3, with D perhaps being TRBD1 or TRBD2 (5 bases each). From germline, CDR1 is MNHEY and CDR2 SVGEGT. The CDR3 extends over 13 amino acids. V gave up 7 bases and J gave up 9 bases, with 17 bases separating them.

The rearrangement links TRBV10-3 to TRBJ2-3; the D is unclear. This CDR3 comprises 12 residues. V was shortened by 8 bases and J by 2 bases, with 8 bases between the two germline ends. Germline-derived CDR1 and CDR2 are ENHRY and SYGVKD. The CDR3 nucleotides are TGTGCCATCGCGGAGAACACAGATACGCAGTATTTT. Its translation is CAIAENTDTQYF.

This clonotype was observed at least ten times. The chain couples TRBV6-2 or TRBV6-3 to TRBJ1-6; no clear D. Germline V gene lookup returns CDR1 MNHEY and CDR2 SVGEGT. The V gene lost 2 bases and the J gene lost 8 bases, with 4 bases spanning the gap. The CDR3 sequence is 12 residues long. In DNA form, the CDR3 reads TGTGCCAGCAGTTACCGGGATTCACCCCTCCACTTT. This translates into CASSYRDSPLHF.

This clonotype has more than one count but fewer than ten. V usage is TRBV27 and J usage is TRBJ2-3; D gene uncertain. V was trimmed by 6 bases and J by 6 bases, leaving 13 bases between them. The CDR3 has 13 amino acids. From germline, CDR1 is MNHEY and CDR2 SMNVEV (reference sequence). CDR3 amino acids: CASRLGPLDTQYF. In DNA form, the CDR3 reads TGTGCCAGCAGGCTGGGTCCGCTGGATACGCAGTATTTT.

This clonotype was detected ten times or more. The chain carries TRBV2 and TRBJ1-5; TRBD1 aligns across 8 bases. Looked up from germline, CDR1 is SNHLY and CDR2 is FYNNEI. CDR3 length equals 16 residues. V lost 8 bases to trimming and J lost 1 base; unmatched junction nucleotides: 10. In DNA form, the CDR3 reads TGTGCCAGCGGGCTGCAGGGGGCGCGGAGCAATCAGCCCCAGCATTTT. This gives the protein CASGLQGARSNQPQHF. Full variable domain (remainder filled in from reference TRBV2 and TRBJ1-5): EPEVTQTPSHQVTQMGQEVILRCVPISNHLYFYWYRQILGQKVEFLVSFYNNEISEKSEIFDDQFSVERPDGSNFTLKIRSTKLEDSAMYFCASGLQGARSNQPQHFGDGTRLSIL.

V gene TRBV10-2 combines with J gene TRBJ1-2; D is ambiguous. This CDR3 has 15 residues. The ends were cut back, 4 bases at V and 4 bases at J, with 16 bases in the middle. Germline CDR1 is WSHSY and CDR2 is SAAADI. The DNA of the CDR3 is TGCGCCAGCAGTGTGTCGGCATCCTCACCCTATGGCTACACCTTC. Residues: CASSVSASSPYGYTF.

J is TRBJ2-1 and V is TRBV20-1; a weak D match, TRBD2 (6 bases). The length of the CDR3 is 17 residues. The germline V and J ends were trimmed by 0 bases and 0 bases, with 15 bases remaining between them. Germline lookup yields CDR1 DFQATT and CDR2 SNEGSKA (reference sequence). CDR3 nucleotide sequence: TGCAGTGCTAGAGATCTCGGCGGGAAGAGCTCCTACAATGAGCAGTTCTTC. The encoded protein is CSARDLGGKSSYNEQFF.